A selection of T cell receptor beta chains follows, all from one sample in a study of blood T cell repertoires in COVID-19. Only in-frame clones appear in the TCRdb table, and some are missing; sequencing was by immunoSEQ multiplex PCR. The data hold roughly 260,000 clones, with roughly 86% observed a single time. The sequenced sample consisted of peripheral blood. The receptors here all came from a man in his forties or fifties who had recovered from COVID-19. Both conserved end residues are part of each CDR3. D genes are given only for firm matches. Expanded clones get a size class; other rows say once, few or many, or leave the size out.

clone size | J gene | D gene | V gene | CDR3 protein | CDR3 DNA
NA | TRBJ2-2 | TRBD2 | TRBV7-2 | CASKKQRGPSGAGELFF | TGTGCCAGCAAGAAGCAGCGGGGACCCTCGGGGGCCGGGGAGCTGTTTTTT
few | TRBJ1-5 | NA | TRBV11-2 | CASSLNSLSNQPQHF | TGTGCCAGCAGCTTAAATAGTCTCAGCAATCAGCCCCAGCATTTT
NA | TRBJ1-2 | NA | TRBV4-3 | CASSFTGGGYTF | TGCGCCAGCAGCTTTACGGGGGGTGGCTACACCTTC
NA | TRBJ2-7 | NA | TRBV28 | CASSPYSLRTYEQYF | TGTGCCAGCAGCCCCTACTCTTTGCGGACATACGAGCAGTACTTC
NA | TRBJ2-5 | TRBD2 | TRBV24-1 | CATSDSGGEETQYF | TGTGCCACCAGTGATAGCGGGGGGGAAGAGACCCAGTACTTC
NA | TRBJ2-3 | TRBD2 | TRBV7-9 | CASSSNLAEHTQYF | TGTGCCAGCAGCTCGAATCTAGCGGAGCATACGCAGTATTTT
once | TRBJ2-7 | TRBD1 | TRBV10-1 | CASSESGQVYEQYF | TGCGCCAGCAGTGAGTCGGGACAGGTCTACGAGCAGTACTTC
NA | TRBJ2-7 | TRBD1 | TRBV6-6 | CASSLPTGNGYEQYF | TGTGCCAGCAGCCTACCGACAGGGAACGGCTACGAGCAGTACTTC
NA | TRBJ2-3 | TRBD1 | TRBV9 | CASSATGTTDTQYF | TGTGCCAGCAGCGCGACAGGGACCACAGATACGCAGTATTTT
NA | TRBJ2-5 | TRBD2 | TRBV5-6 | CASSLVQSSGAGETQYF | TGTGCCAGCAGCTTGGTTCAGTCTAGCGGGGCTGGAGAGACCCAGTACTTC
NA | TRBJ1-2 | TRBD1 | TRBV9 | CASSSTGTGVGYTF | TGTGCCAGCAGCTCTACCGGGACAGGGGTCGGCTACACCTTC
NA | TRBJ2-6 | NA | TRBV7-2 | CASRSAASGANVLTF | TGTGCCAGCAGATCGGCGGCCTCTGGGGCCAACGTCCTGACTTTC
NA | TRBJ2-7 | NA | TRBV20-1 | CSASGAGVREQYF | TGCAGTGCTAGTGGGGCAGGGGTTAGGGAGCAGTACTTC
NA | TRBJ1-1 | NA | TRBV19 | CASSPRQVVLNTEAFF | TGTGCCAGTAGTCCGAGACAGGTTGTACTGAACACTGAAGCTTTCTTT
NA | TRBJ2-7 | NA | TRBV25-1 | CASSEAVYEQYF | TGTGCCAGCAGTGAAGCGGTATACGAGCAGTACTTC
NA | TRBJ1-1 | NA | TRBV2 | CASSLNPRLLVNTEAFF | TGTGCCAGCAGTCTTAATCCGCGATTGCTGGTGAACACTGAAGCTTTCTTT
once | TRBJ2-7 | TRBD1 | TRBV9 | CASSAGTGNPEQYF | TGTGCCAGCAGTGCCGGGACAGGGAACCCCGAGCAGTACTTC
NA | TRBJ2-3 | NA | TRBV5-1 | CASGQQGLGTDTQYF | TGCGCCAGCGGCCAACAGGGATTAGGCACAGATACGCAGTATTTT
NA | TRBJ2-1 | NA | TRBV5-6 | CASSLEVLGMHYNEQFF | TGTGCCAGCAGCTTGGAGGTGCTGGGCATGCATTACAATGAGCAGTTCTTC
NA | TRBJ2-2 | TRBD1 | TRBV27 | CASSAGQGNTGELFF | TGTGCCAGCAGCGCGGGACAGGGGAACACCGGGGAGCTGTTTTTT
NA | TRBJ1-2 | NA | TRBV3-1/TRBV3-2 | CASSPGRGAPNYGYTF | TGTGCCAGCAGCCCGGGGAGGGGGGCGCCGAACTATGGCTACACCTTC
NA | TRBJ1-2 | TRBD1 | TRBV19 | CASSISPGQGNYGYTF | TGTGCCAGTAGTATATCGCCGGGACAGGGCAACTATGGCTACACCTTC
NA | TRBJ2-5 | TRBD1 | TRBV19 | CASSDRGALKETQYF | TGTGCCAGTAGCGACAGGGGCGCCCTGAAAGAGACCCAGTACTTC
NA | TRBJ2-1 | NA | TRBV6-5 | CASSPRGDEQFF | TGTGCCAGTAGTCCCAGGGGGGATGAGCAGTTCTTC
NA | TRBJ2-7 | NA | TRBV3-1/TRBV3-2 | CASSQDWAEQYF | TGTGCCAGCAGCCAAGATTGGGCTGAACAGTACTTC
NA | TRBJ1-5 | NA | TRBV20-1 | CNSRGQPQHF | TGCAATTCCAGGGGTCAGCCCCAGCATTTT
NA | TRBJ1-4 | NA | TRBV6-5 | CASSPGGGLNEKLFF | TGTGCCAGCAGCCCCGGGGGGGGCCTTAATGAAAAACTGTTTTTT
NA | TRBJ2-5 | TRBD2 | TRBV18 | CASSLKVGGSGGETQYF | TGTGCCAGCTCACTGAAAGTAGGAGGTAGCGGGGGAGAGACCCAGTACTTC
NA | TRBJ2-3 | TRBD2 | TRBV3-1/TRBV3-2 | CASSRAPGSGGVSTDTQYF | TGTGCCAGCAGCCGGGCCCCAGGGAGCGGGGGGGTAAGCACAGATACGCAGTATTTT
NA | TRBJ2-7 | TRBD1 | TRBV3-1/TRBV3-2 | CASSQGTGMPYEQYF | TGTGCCAGCAGCCAAGGGACAGGGATGCCCTACGAGCAGTACTTC
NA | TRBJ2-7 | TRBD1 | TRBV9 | CASSAGALQGAYEQYF | TGTGCCAGCAGCGCCGGTGCCTTGCAGGGGGCCTACGAGCAGTACTTC
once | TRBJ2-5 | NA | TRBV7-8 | CASIAVRRSAQETQYF | TGTGCCAGCATCGCGGTCCGCCGATCGGCCCAAGAGACCCAGTACTTC
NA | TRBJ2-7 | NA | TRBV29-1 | CSVSWGLYEQYF | TGCAGCGTTAGTTGGGGGCTATACGAGCAGTACTTC
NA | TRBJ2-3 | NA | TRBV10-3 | CAILESGTDTQYF | TGTGCCATCTTGGAGAGCGGCACAGATACGCAGTATTTT
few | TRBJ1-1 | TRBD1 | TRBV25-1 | CASPYQGQGVPGTEAFF | TGTGCCAGCCCCTATCAGGGACAGGGGGTGCCGGGCACTGAAGCTTTCTTT
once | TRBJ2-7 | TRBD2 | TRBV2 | CASEPGAGGLEQYF | TGTGCCAGCGAGCCGGGGGCGGGGGGACTCGAGCAGTACTTC
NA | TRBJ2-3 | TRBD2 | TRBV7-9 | CASSFGLAAISTDTQYF | TGTGCCAGCAGCTTCGGACTAGCGGCGATAAGCACAGATACGCAGTATTTT
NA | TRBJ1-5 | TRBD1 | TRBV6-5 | CASRDRGESNQPQHF | TGTGCCAGCAGAGACAGGGGCGAAAGCAATCAGCCCCAGCATTTT
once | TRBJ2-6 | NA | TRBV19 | CASSVAGLTTSGANVLTF | TGTGCCAGTAGTGTCGCGGGACTTACTACATCTGGGGCCAACGTCCTGACTTTC
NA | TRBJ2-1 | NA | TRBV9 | CASSVVLDGGEQFF | TGTGCCAGCAGCGTAGTCCTAGACGGAGGAGAGCAGTTCTTC
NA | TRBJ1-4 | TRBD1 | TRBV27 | CASSPDREDHEKLFF | TGTGCCAGCAGTCCCGACAGGGAAGATCACGAAAAACTGTTTTTT
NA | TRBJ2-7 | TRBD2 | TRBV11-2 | CASSLGLAGSYEQYF | TGTGCCAGCAGCCTAGGACTAGCGGGTTCCTACGAGCAGTACTTC